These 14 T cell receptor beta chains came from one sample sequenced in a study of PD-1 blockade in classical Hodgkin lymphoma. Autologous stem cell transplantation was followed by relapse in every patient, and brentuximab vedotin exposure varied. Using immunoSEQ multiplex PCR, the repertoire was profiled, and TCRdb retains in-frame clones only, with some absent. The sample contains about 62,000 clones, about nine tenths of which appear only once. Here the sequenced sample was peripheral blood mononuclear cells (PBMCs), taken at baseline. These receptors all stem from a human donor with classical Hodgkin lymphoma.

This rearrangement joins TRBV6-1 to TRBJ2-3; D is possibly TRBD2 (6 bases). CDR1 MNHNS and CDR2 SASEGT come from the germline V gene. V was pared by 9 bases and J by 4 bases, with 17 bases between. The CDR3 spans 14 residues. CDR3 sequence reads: CARGSTGGADTQYF. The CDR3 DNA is TGTGCCAGGGGGAGCACAGGCGGGGCAGATACGCAGTATTTT.

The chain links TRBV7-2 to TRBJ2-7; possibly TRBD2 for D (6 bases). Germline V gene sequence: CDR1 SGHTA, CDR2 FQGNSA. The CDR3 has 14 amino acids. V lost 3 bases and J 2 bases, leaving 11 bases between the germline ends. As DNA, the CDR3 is TGTGCCAGCAGCTTGGTGGGGGGTACCTACGAGCAGTACTTC. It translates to CASSLVGGTYEQYF.

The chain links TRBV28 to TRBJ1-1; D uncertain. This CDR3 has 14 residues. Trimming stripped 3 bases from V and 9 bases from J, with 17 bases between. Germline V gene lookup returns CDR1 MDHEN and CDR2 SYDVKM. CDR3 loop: CASSLASWRGKAFF. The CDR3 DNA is TGTGCCAGCAGTTTGGCGTCCTGGCGAGGGAAAGCTTTCTTT.

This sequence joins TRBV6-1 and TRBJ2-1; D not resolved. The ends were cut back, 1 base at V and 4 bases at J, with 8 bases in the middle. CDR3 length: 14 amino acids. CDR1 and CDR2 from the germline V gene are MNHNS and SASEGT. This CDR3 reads CASSEGLEYNEQFF. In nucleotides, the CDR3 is TGTGCCAGCAGTGAAGGGCTAGAATACAATGAGCAGTTCTTC.

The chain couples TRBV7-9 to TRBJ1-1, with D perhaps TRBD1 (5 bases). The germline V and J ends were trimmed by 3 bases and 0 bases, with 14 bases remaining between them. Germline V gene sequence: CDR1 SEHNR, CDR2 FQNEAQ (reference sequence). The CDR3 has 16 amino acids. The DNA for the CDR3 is TGTGCCAGCAGCTTGCCGGTGGGACCTTTGAACACTGAAGCTTTCTTT. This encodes CASSLPVGPLNTEAFF.

This CDR3 is CASSESGVGQGSNEQFF. CDR3 bases: TGTGCCAGCAGTGAATCGGGGGTGGGACAGGGGTCCAATGAGCAGTTCTTC. The J gene is TRBJ2-1, the V gene TRBV2, with 10 bases aligning to TRBD1. The germline CDR1 and CDR2 sequences are SNHLY and FYNNEI. CDR3 length: 17 residues. Trimming removed 2 bases from V and 6 bases from J; junction bases left unmatched: 10. Full variable domain (rest looked up from reference TRBV2 and TRBJ2-1): EPEVTQTPSHQVTQMGQEVILRCVPISNHLYFYWYRQILGQKVEFLVSFYNNEISEKSEIFDDQFSVERPDGSNFTLKIRSTKLEDSAMYFCASSESGVGQGSNEQFFGPGTRLTVL.

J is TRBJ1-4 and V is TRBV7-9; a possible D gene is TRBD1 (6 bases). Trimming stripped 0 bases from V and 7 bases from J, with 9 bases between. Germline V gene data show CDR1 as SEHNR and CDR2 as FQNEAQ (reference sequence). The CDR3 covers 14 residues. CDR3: CASSLALDSEKLFF. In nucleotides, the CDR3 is TGTGCCAGCAGCTTAGCATTGGACAGTGAAAAACTGTTTTTT.

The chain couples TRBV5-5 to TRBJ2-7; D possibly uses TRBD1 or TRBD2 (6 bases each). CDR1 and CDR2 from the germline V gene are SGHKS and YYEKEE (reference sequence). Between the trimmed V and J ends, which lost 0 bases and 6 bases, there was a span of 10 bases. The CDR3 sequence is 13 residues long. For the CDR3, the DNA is TGTGCCAGCAGCTTGGAACAGGGAGGCGAGCAGTACTTC. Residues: CASSLEQGGEQYF. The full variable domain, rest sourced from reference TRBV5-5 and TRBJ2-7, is DAGVTQSPTHLIKTRGQQVTLRCSPISGHKSVSWYQQVLGQGPQFIFQYYEKEERGRGNFPDRFSARQFPNYSSELNVNALLLGDSALYLCASSLEQGGEQYFGPGTRLTVT.

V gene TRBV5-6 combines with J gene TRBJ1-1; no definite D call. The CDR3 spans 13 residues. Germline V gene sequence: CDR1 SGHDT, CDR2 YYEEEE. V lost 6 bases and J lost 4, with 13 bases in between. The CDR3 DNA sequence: TGTGCCAGCACCCCGACGGGTACCACTGAAGCTTTCTTT. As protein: CASTPTGTTEAFF.

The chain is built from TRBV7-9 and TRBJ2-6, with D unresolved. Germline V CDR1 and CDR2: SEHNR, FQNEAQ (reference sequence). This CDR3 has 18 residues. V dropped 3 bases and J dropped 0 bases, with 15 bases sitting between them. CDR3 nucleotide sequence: TGTGCCAGCAGCTTTGTGGGCAGGTTGGCCTCTGGGGCCAACGTCCTGACTTTC. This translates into CASSFVGRLASGANVLTF.

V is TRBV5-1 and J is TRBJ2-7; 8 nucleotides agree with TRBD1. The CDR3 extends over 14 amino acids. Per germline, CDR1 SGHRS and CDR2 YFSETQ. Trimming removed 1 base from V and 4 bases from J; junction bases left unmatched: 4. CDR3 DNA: TGCGCCAGCAGCTTGTGGGACAGGCTATACGAGCAGTACTTC. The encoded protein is CASSLWDRLYEQYF.

The CDR3 DNA follows: TGTGCCAGCAGAAGACAGGGGGACTATGGCTACACCTTC. Amino acids: CASRRQGDYGYTF. This chain joins TRBV28 and TRBJ1-2; 9 nucleotides line up with TRBD1. V trimming: 6 bases; J trimming: 3 bases; junction bases outside the gene matches: 2. The germline V gene encodes CDR1 MDHEN and CDR2 SYDVKM. CDR3 length: 13 residues.

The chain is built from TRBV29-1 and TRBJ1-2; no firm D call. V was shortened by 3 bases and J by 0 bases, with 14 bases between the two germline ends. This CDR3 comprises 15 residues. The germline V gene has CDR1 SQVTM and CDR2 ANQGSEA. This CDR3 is CSVEGLPRANYGYTF. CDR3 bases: TGCAGCGTTGAGGGCCTCCCCCGAGCTAACTATGGCTACACCTTC. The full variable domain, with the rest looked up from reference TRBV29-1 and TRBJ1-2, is SAVISQKPSRDICQRGTSLTIQCQVDSQVTMMFWYRQQPGQSLTLIATANQGSEATYESGFVIDKFPISRPNLTFSTLTVSNMSPEDSSIYLCSVEGLPRANYGYTFGSGTRLTVV.

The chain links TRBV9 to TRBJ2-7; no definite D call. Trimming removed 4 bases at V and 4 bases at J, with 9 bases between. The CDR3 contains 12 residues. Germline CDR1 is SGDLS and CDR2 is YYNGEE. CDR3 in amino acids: CASSTSGYEQYF. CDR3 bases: TGTGCCAGCAGCACCAGTGGTTACGAGCAGTACTTC.